The present entry profiles one T cell receptor beta chain with its context. Produced via immunoSEQ multiplex PCR; TCRdb's table is partial and in-frame only. The top ten hold 0.55% to 0.8% of the sample, which has about 190,000 clones, almost 90% seen once. The CDR3 is made up of 15 amino acids. J gave up 6 bases and V 4 bases, and 11 bases lay outside the gene matches. Germline V gene data show CDR1 as MDHEN and CDR2 as SYDVKM. These data belong to a study of blood T cell repertoires in COVID-19. For the study at large: The United States, Italy and Spain provided the acute and convalescent COVID-19 samples.

The source of this sequence is a man aged 50 to 60 with acute or convalescent COVID-19. The chain employs TRBV28 and TRBJ1-2, with 7 bases lining up with TRBD1. Sequenced material: peripheral blood. The CDR3 coding sequence is TGTGCCAGCAGTTGGGAAGTGACAGGGTTAGATGGCTACACCTTC. This gives the protein CASSWEVTGLDGYTF.